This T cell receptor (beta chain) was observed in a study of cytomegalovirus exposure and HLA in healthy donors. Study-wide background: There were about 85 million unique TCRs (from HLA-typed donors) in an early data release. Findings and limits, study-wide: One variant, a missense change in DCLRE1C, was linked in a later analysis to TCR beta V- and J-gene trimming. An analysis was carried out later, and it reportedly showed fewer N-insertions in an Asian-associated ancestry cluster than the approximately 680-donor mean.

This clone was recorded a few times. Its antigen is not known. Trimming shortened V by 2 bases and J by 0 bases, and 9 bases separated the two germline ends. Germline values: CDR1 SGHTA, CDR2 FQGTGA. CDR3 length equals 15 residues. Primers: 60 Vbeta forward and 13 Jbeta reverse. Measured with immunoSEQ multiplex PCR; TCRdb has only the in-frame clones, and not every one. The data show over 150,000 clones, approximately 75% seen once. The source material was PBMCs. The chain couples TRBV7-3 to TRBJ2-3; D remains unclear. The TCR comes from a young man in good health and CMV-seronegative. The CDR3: CASSLGMLSTDTQYF. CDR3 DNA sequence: TGTGCCAGCAGCTTAGGTATGCTAAGCACAGATACGCAGTATTTT.